Each of the 22 T cell receptor beta chains below was sequenced from the same sample in a study of T cell changes during pregnancy in multiple sclerosis. The assay was immunoSEQ multiplex PCR, and TCRdb's table has in-frame clones only and misses some. The data contain more than 45,000 clones, 85% to 95% of them seen just once; the ten biggest clones take up around 4%. The material sequenced was CD8+ T cells from peripheral blood mononuclear cells, taken in the second trimester of pregnancy. These receptors all stem from a female donor with multiple sclerosis, enrolled in a pregnancy study.

By its share, this clone is medium-sized. The rearrangement joins TRBV4-1 to TRBJ1-1; TRBD1 matches 8 bases. With V trimmed by 4 bases and J by 5 bases, 6 bases remained unmatched. The CDR3 runs 14 residues. From germline, CDR1 is MGHRA and CDR2 YSYEKL. CDR3 amino acids: CASSLNRGETEAFF. CDR3 coding DNA: TGCGCCAGCAGCCTAAACAGGGGGGAAACTGAAGCTTTCTTT.

The rearrangement joins TRBV5-5 to TRBJ1-2, with D hard to call. Germline CDR1 and CDR2: SGHKS and YYEKEE (reference sequence). The CDR3 consists of 13 residues. V was pared by 2 bases and J by 2 bases, with 7 bases between. The CDR3: CASSLLINYGYTF. The CDR3, as DNA: TGTGCCAGCAGCTTACTAATAAACTATGGCTACACCTTC. Complete variable domain (other parts from reference TRBV5-5 and TRBJ1-2): DAGVTQSPTHLIKTRGQQVTLRCSPISGHKSVSWYQQVLGQGPQFIFQYYEKEERGRGNFPDRFSARQFPNYSSELNVNALLLGDSALYLCASSLLINYGYTFGSGTRLTVV.

The rearrangement uses TRBV6-5 and TRBJ2-2; maybe TRBD1 (6 bases). Germline assignment: CDR1 MNHEY and CDR2 SVGAGI. This CDR3 is 14 amino acids long. Trimming shortened V by 0 bases and J by 8 bases, and 10 bases separated the two germline ends. The CDR3 DNA follows: TGTGCCAGCAGTTACTCACAGGGCCCAGGGGAGCTGTTTTTT. As protein: CASSYSQGPGELFF.

The chain combines TRBV7-9 with TRBJ1-1; D call uncertain. Trimming took 2 bases from V and 2 from J, leaving 3 bases between them. This CDR3 spans 12 amino acids. Germline CDR1 reads SEHNR; CDR2 reads FQNEAQ (reference sequence). The CDR3 is CASSLSNTEAFF. As DNA, the CDR3 is TGTGCCAGCAGCTTATCTAACACTGAAGCTTTCTTT.

The J gene is TRBJ2-3, the V gene TRBV11-2, with TRBD1 identical over 11 bases. The germline V gene has CDR1 SGHAT and CDR2 FQNNGV. Trimming at V came to 4 bases and at J to 2 bases, leaving 5 bases not matched to a gene. This CDR3 is 16 amino acids long. The DNA for the CDR3 is TGTGCCAGCAGCTCGGGACAGGGGGTATTCACAGATACGCAGTATTTT. Translated, it gives CASSSGQGVFTDTQYF.

This clone was counted once. The J gene is TRBJ2-7, the V gene TRBV5-8, with TRBD2 matching 12 bases. V trimming: 1 base; J trimming: 4 bases; junction bases outside the gene matches: 6. This CDR3 has 16 amino acids. The germline V gene encodes CDR1 SGHTS and CDR2 YDEGEE. The CDR3 protein is CASSLLTSGRWYEQYF. The DNA of the CDR3 is TGTGCCAGCAGCTTGCTGACTAGCGGGAGATGGTACGAGCAGTACTTC. Together with reference TRBV5-8 and TRBJ2-7, the CDR3 gives the full variable domain: EAGVTQSPTHLIKTRGQQATLRCSPISGHTSVYWYQQALGLGLQFLLWYDEGEERNRGNFPPRFSGRQFPNYSSELNVNALELEDSALYLCASSLLTSGRWYEQYFGPGTRLTVT.

The V and J genes are TRBV10-1 and TRBJ2-7; 7 bases fit TRBD1. Losses at the gene ends were 4 bases for V and 3 bases for J; bases not matched to a gene: 6. The CDR3 runs to 14 residues. Germline V gives CDR1 WNHNN, CDR2 SYGVQD (reference sequence). CDR3 nucleotide sequence: TGCGCCAGCAGTGCCACTTCAGGGGGCTACGAGCAGTACTTC. The encoded protein is CASSATSGGYEQYF.

The chain combines TRBV27 with TRBJ1-3; D gene uncertain. In germline, CDR1 is MNHEY, CDR2 SMNVEV (reference sequence). Between the trimmed V and J ends, which lost 6 bases and 4 bases, there was a span of 4 bases. The CDR3 consists of 11 residues. This CDR3 reads CASSSGNTIYF. CDR3 DNA: TGTGCCAGCAGCTCCGGAAACACCATATATTTT.

The V and J genes are TRBV2 and TRBJ1-2, with 8 positions matching TRBD1. Losses at the gene ends were 5 bases for V and 6 bases for J; bases not matched to a gene: 5. Germline lookup yields CDR1 SNHLY and CDR2 FYNNEI. This CDR3 contains 13 residues. The CDR3 nucleotides read TGTGCCAGCAGTAGGACAGGGAGGGATGGCTACACCTTC. Protein sequence: CASSRTGRDGYTF.

The rearrangement joins TRBV27 to TRBJ2-1; TRBD2 aligns across 9 bases. The CDR3 consists of 15 residues. Per germline, CDR1 MNHEY and CDR2 SMNVEV (reference sequence). Trimming took 2 bases from V and 6 from J; bases not matched to a gene: 5. CDR3 loop: CASSLVGLAGNEQFF. The CDR3 nucleotides read TGTGCCAGCAGTTTAGTGGGACTAGCAGGCAATGAGCAGTTCTTC.

The chain carries TRBV4-2 and TRBJ2-4, with D tentatively TRBD2 (6 bases). CDR1 and CDR2 (germline): LGHNA, YNFKEQ. This CDR3 has 17 residues. V dropped 0 bases and J dropped 0 bases, with 12 bases sitting between them. CDR3 residues: CASSQEEGQRAKNIQYF. The CDR3 DNA reads TGTGCCAGCAGCCAAGAGGAGGGCCAACGAGCCAAAAACATTCAGTACTTC.

V and J are TRBV7-6 and TRBJ1-5, with 10 positions matching TRBD1. The germline V gene encodes CDR1 SGHVS and CDR2 FNYEAQ. Losses at the gene ends were 1 base for V and 6 bases for J; bases not matched to a gene: 6. The CDR3 spans 16 residues. CDR3 in DNA: TGTGCCAGCAGCTTAGATCCCGGACAGGGGGGTCAGCCCCAGCATTTT. Translation gives CASSLDPGQGGQPQHF.

The genes are TRBV27 and TRBJ2-7, with 9 bases lining up with TRBD2. The junction had 3 bases not matched to a gene; V was cut back by 4 bases and J by 2 bases. Germline V lookup: CDR1 MNHEY, CDR2 SMNVEV (reference sequence). The CDR3 totals 14 residues. Here the CDR3 reads CASSWGGRAYEQYF. DNA of the CDR3: TGTGCCAGCAGTTGGGGCGGGAGGGCCTACGAGCAGTACTTC.

V is TRBV29-1 and J is TRBJ2-2; D uncertain. Germline CDR1 SQVTM, CDR2 ANQGSEA. Trimming took 3 bases from V and 2 from J, leaving 4 bases between them. The CDR3 is made up of 12 amino acids. CDR3 sequence (DNA): TGCAGCGTTGATCTAAACACCGGGGAGCTGTTTTTT. Translating it yields CSVDLNTGELFF.

The V and J genes are TRBV4-3 and TRBJ2-4; D might be TRBD1 (6 bases). This CDR3 has 16 amino acids. V was trimmed by 3 bases and J by 7 bases, leaving 19 bases between them. Germline CDR1 and CDR2: LGHNA and YSLEER. The CDR3 reads CASSQGQGNVENIQYF. In DNA form, the CDR3 reads TGCGCCAGCAGCCAGGGCCAGGGGAATGTAGAGAACATTCAGTACTTC.

The CDR3: CASSESGGSPYGYTF. The CDR3 DNA is TGTGCCAGCAGCGAATCAGGGGGTTCCCCCTATGGCTACACCTTC. The chain uses TRBV7-9 and TRBJ1-2, with 7 positions matching TRBD1. Germline trimming cut 5 bases from V and 4 bases from J; bases unmatched to any gene: 10. This CDR3 has 15 residues. Germline CDR1 SEHNR, CDR2 FQNEAQ (reference sequence).

This sequence joins TRBV4-2 and TRBJ1-5; D gene ambiguous. The CDR3 has 14 amino acids. Per germline, CDR1 LGHNA and CDR2 YNFKEQ. The V end was cut by 4 bases, the J end by 13 bases, with 20 bases between. CDR3 protein: CASSRAVGGSPQHF. CDR3 bases: TGTGCCAGCAGCCGAGCAGTGGGCGGGAGTCCACAGCATTTT.

This chain uses TRBV27 with TRBJ1-1, with D possibly TRBD1 on 5 matching bases. The CDR3 is made up of 15 amino acids. CDR1 and CDR2 from the germline V gene are MNHEY and SMNVEV (reference sequence). V lost 2 bases to trimming and J lost 0 bases, with 10 bases between them. The CDR3: CASSLGGGMNTEAFF. CDR3 nucleotide sequence: TGTGCCAGCAGTTTAGGGGGGGGAATGAACACTGAAGCTTTCTTT.

The J gene is TRBJ2-1, the V gene TRBV27; the D gene is possibly TRBD2 (5 bases). Germline CDR1 and CDR2: MNHEY and SMNVEV (reference sequence). CDR3 length: 11 amino acids. V was pared by 6 bases and J by 9 bases, with 9 bases between. The DNA of the CDR3 is TGTGCCAGCAGGGCGGGTAGTGAGCAGTTCTTC. Translating it yields CASRAGSEQFF.

The chain is built from TRBV2 and TRBJ1-1, with 7 bases that match TRBD1. This CDR3 contains 19 residues. V lost 2 bases to trimming and J lost 0 bases; unmatched junction nucleotides: 15. Germline loops: CDR1 SNHLY, CDR2 FYNNEI. The CDR3 reads CASSETDRPESFMNTEAFF. CDR3 coding DNA: TGTGCCAGCAGTGAAACGGACAGGCCAGAATCTTTCATGAACACTGAAGCTTTCTTT.

The gene calls are TRBV4-2 and TRBJ2-7, with a weak D call TRBD2 (5 bases). The CDR3 has 12 amino acids. Germline CDR1 and CDR2: LGHNA and YNFKEQ. V was clipped by 4 bases and J by 5 bases, with 9 bases between them. The CDR3 reads CASSLIGNEQYF. Written as DNA, the CDR3 is TGTGCCAGCAGCCTAATCGGGAACGAGCAGTACTTC.

This CDR3 is CASSLASGGPNNEQFF. The CDR3 DNA follows: TGTGCCAGCAGCTTAGCGAGCGGGGGGCCTAACAATGAGCAGTTCTTC. V gene TRBV11-1 combines with J gene TRBJ2-1, with 9 bases fitting TRBD2. The CDR3 is 16 residues long. V shed 0 bases, J shed 5 bases, and the junction held 5 bases outside the gene matches. Looked up from germline, CDR1 is SGHAT and CDR2 is FQDESV (reference sequence).